This T cell receptor beta chain was documented in a study of blood T cell repertoires in COVID-19. Sequencing used immunoSEQ multiplex PCR; TCRdb keeps in-frame clones, though not all of them. The sample yields some 320,000 clones, 89% seen once. Enrolled through a virtual design, the participants were between roughly 18 and 100 years of age and came from about two dozen US areas. Membership in each cohort depended on participant-reported clinical history. CDR1 is SGHAT, CDR2 FQDESV, per germline (reference sequence). The V segment lost 5 bases and the J segment 5 bases; nucleotides outside the gene matches: 7. The CDR3 is 16 residues long.

The sample comprised PBMCs or T cells enriched from blood (not recorded which). This TCR derives from a man between 60 and 75 years old who had recovered from COVID-19. The genes are TRBV11-1 and TRBJ2-2, with 11 bases identical to TRBD1. In DNA, the CDR3 is TGTGCCAGCAGCGCCTCCGGGACAGGGGGAACCGGGGAGCTGTTTTTT. As protein: CASSASGTGGTGELFF.